This T cell receptor beta chain came from a study of STAT5B mutations in CD4+ large granular lymphocyte leukemia. Study-wide findings and caveats: Patient CD4-sorted repertoires stayed more clonal than healthy ones after leukemic-clone removal. Main leukemic clonotypes were patient-specific, but roughly 23% appeared at low frequency elsewhere.

TCRdb's copy holds only in-frame clones and misses some; the assay was immunoSEQ multiplex PCR. The sample lists just under 20,000 clones; about 88% were seen once. To note about this clone: As yet, its antigen is unknown.

This CDR3 has 16 amino acids. CDR1 is SGHVS and CDR2 is FQNEAQ in the germline V gene. V lost 2 bases, J lost 5 bases, and 10 bases stayed unmatched. The sequenced sample was CD4+ T cells from blood buffy coats. V and J are TRBV7-8 and TRBJ2-5, with 8 positions matching TRBD2. The clonotype was recovered from a human donor in good health. CDR3 nucleotide sequence: TGTGCCAGCAGCTTAAAATACGGGGGGGCATGGGAGACCCAGTACTTC. This sequence encodes CASSLKYGGAWETQYF.